Presented here are 2 T cell receptor beta chains from one specimen sequenced in a study of blood T cell repertoires in COVID-19. The method was immunoSEQ multiplex PCR; TCRdb's version includes in-frame clones alone and lacks a portion of them. This sample has hundreds of thousands of clones, with roughly 85% found just once. Sequencing used peripheral blood. The source is a woman in her twenties or thirties with active or convalescent COVID-19.

The rearrangement uses TRBV24-1 and TRBJ2-3, with a tentative D call TRBD2 (6 bases). Germline V gene lookup returns CDR1 KGHDR and CDR2 SFDVKD. V lost 6 bases to trimming and J lost 2 bases, with 17 bases between them. CDR3 length: 16 amino acids. CDR3 nucleotides: TGTGCCACCAGTCCCTCTTGGGGGGTCTCCACAGATACGCAGTATTTT. It translates to CATSPSWGVSTDTQYF.

As DNA, the CDR3 is TGTGCCAGCAGCCAAGGACTAGCGGGAGTCAATGAGCAGTTCTTC. It translates to CASSQGLAGVNEQFF. The V gene is TRBV27, the J gene TRBJ2-1; 13 nucleotides line up with TRBD2. This CDR3 spans 15 amino acids. The trim removed 6 bases at V and 6 bases at J, leaving 5 bases unmatched. Germline V gene lookup returns CDR1 MNHEY and CDR2 SMNVEV (reference sequence).